This TCR beta chain emerged from a study of PD-L1 blockade in urothelial cancer. Whole-study context: Analysis of blood occurred 3 weeks (second dose) and 6 weeks after treatment start. Regarding the study as a whole: Lower pretreatment blood TCR clonality, under the median, predicted better survival, researchers reported.

The ends lost 4 bases at V and 2 bases at J; junction bases unmatched: 2. CDR3 length: 14 residues. CDR1 LNHDA and CDR2 SQIVND come from the germline V gene (reference sequence). Time point reported: peripheral blood 6 weeks after treatment start. Patients had locally advanced or metastatic urothelial carcinoma. With regard to this clone: Its antigen is as yet unknown. Other DNA sequences in the same sample also yield this CDR3.

Data came from immunoSEQ multiplex PCR; TCRdb stores just in-frame clones and leaves some out. The table has 95,000 to 130,000 clones, around 89% seen once. The sequence came from a man aged 55-75 years with urothelial cancer. Sequences were derived from PBMCs, sampled around atezolizumab (anti-PD-L1) treatment. The rearrangement uses TRBV19 and TRBJ1-5; 7 bases align to TRBD1. DNA of the CDR3: TGTGCCAGTAGTAGTACAGGGGGCAATCAGCCCCAGCATTTT. Encoded protein: CASSSTGGNQPQHF.